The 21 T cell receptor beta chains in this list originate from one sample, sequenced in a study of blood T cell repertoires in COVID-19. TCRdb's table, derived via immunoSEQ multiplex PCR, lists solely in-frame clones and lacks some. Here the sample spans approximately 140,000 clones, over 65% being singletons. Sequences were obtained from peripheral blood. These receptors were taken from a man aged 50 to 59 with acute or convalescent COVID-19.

CDR3 amino acids: CSVAGQGNTEAFF. The CDR3 bases are TGCAGCGTGGCGGGACAGGGAAACACTGAAGCTTTCTTT. The chain carries TRBV29-1 and TRBJ1-1, with 9 bases matching TRBD1. The CDR3 is 13 residues long. Trimming at V came to 6 bases and at J to 2 bases, leaving 4 bases not matched to a gene. Germline loops: CDR1 SQVTM, CDR2 ANQGSEA.

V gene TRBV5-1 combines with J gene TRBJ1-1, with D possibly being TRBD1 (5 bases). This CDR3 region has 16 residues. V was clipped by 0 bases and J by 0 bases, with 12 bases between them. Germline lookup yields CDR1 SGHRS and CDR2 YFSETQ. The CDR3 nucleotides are TGCGCCAGCAGCTTGGGCCAGGGTCGCATGAACACTGAAGCTTTCTTT. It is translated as CASSLGQGRMNTEAFF. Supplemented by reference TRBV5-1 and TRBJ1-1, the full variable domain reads KAGVTQTPRYLIKTRGQQVTLSCSPISGHRSVSWYQQTPGQGLQFLFEYFSETQRNKGNFPGRFSGRQFSNSRSEMNVSTLELGDSALYLCASSLGQGRMNTEAFFGQGTRLTVV.

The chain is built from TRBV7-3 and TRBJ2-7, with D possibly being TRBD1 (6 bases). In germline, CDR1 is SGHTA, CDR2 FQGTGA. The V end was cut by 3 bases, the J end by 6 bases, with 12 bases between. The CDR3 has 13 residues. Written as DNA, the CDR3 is TGTGCCAGCAGCTTGGGGGCCGGGCGCGAGCAGTACTTC. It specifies CASSLGAGREQYF.

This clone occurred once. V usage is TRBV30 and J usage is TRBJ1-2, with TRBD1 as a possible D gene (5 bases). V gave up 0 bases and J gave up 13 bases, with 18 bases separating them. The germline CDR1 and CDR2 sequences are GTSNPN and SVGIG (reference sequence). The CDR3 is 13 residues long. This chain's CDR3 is CAWSVPTGWLTTF. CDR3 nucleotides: TGTGCCTGGAGTGTACCTACAGGATGGCTAACCACCTTC. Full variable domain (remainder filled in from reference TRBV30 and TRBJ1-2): SQTIHQWPATLVQPVGSPLSLECTVEGTSNPNLYWYRQAAGRGLQLLFYSVGIGQISSEVPQNLSASRPQDRQFILSSKKLLLSDSGFYLCAWSVPTGWLTTFGSGTRLTVV.

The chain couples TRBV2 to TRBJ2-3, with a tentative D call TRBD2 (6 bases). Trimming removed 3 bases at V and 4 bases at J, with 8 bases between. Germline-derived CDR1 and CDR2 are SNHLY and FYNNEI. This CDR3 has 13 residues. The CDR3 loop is CASSERRADTQYF. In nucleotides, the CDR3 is TGTGCCAGCAGTGAGCGGAGGGCAGATACGCAGTATTTT.

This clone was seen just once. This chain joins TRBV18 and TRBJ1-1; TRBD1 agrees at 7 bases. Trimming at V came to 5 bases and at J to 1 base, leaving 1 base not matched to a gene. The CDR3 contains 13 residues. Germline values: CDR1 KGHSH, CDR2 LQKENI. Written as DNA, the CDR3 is TGTGCCAGCTCAAGACAGGGGAACACTGAAGCTTTCTTT. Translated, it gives CASSRQGNTEAFF.

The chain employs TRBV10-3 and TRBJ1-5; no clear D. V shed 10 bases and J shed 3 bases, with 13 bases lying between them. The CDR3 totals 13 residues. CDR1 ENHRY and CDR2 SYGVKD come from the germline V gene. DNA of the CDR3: TGTGCCACCGTCAGAGGCCCCAATCAGCCCCAGCATTTT. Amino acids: CATVRGPNQPQHF.

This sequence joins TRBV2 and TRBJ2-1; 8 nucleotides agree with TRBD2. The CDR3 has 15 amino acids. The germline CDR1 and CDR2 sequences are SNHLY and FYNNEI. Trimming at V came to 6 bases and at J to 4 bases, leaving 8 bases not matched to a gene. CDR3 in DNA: TGTGCCAGCAGAAGAGCGGGGGACCCTTACAATGAGCAGTTCTTC. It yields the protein CASRRAGDPYNEQFF.

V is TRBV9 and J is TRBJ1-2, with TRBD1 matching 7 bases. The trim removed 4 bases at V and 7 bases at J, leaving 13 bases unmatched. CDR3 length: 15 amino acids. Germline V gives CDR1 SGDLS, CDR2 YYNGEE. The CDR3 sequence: CASSPQGGLSGGYTF. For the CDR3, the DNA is TGTGCCAGCAGCCCTCAGGGGGGCCTCTCGGGTGGCTACACCTTC. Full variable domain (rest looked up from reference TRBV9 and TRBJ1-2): DSGVTQTPKHLITATGQRVTLRCSPRSGDLSVYWYQQSLDQGLQFLIQYYNGEERAKGNILERFSAQQFPDLHSELNLSSLELGDSALYFCASSPQGGLSGGYTFGSGTRLTVV.

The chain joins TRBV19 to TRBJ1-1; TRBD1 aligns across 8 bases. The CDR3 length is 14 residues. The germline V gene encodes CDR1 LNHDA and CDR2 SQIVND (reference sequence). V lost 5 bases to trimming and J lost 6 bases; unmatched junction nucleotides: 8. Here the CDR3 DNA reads TGTGCCAGTAGTCCCAGGGGGCTGATTGCTGAAGCTTTCTTT. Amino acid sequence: CASSPRGLIAEAFF.

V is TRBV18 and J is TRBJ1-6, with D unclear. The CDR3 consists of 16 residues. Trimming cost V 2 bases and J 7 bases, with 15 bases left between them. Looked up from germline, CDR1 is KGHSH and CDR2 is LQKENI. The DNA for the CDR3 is TGTGCCAGCTCACCATTTAACGATCCACTAAATTCACCCCTCCACTTT. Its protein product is CASSPFNDPLNSPLHF.

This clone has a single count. CDR3 in DNA: TGCGCCAGCAGCTACTTTACCCCTTCTCGGACAGGCGAATATTCACCCCTCCACTTT. Translation: CASSYFTPSRTGEYSPLHF. The chain carries TRBV5-1 and TRBJ1-6; 7 bases line up with TRBD1. V lost 3 bases to trimming and J lost 8 bases; unmatched junction nucleotides: 20. Germline values: CDR1 SGHRS, CDR2 YFSETQ. The CDR3 consists of 19 residues.

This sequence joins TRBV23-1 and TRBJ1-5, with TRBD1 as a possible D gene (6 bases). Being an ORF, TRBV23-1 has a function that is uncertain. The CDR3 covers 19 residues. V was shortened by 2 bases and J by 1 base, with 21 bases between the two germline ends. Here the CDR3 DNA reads TGCGCCAGCAGTCAACCCGAGCAGGGGTTCCCACCAAGCAATCAGCCCCAGCATTTT. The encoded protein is CASSQPEQGFPPSNQPQHF.

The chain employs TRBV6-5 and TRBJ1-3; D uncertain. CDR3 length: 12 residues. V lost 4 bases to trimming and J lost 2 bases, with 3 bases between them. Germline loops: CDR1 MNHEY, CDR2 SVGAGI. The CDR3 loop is CASSSTGNTIYF. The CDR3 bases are TGTGCCAGCAGTTCTACTGGAAACACCATATATTTT.

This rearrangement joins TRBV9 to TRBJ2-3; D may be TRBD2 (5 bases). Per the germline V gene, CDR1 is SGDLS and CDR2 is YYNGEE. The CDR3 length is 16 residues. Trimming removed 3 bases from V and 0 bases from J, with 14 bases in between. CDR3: CASSAGTSPSTDTQYF. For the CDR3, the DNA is TGTGCCAGCAGCGCCGGAACTAGTCCTAGCACAGATACGCAGTATTTT.

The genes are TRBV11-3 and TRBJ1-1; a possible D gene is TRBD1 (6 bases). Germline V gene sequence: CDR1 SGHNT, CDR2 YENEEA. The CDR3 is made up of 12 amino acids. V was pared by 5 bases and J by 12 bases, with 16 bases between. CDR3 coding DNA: TGTGCCAGCAGCGACCAACAGGGTACAACTTTCTTT. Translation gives CASSDQQGTTFF. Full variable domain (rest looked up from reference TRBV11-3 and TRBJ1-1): EAGVVQSPRYKIIEKKQPVAFWCNPISGHNTLYWYLQNLGQGPELLIRYENEEAVDDSQLPKDRFSAERLKGVDSTLKIQPAELGDSAVYLCASSDQQGTTFFGQGTRLTVV.

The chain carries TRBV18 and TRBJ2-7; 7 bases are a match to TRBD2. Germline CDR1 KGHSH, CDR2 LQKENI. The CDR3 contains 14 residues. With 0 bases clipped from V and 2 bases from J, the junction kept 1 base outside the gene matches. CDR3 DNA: TGTGCCAGCTCACCACCGGGGGGGGCCTACGAGCAGTACTTC. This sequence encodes CASSPPGGAYEQYF.

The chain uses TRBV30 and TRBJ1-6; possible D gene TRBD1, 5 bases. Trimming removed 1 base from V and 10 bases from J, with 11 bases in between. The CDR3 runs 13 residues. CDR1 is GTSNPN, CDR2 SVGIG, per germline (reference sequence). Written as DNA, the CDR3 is TGTGCCTGGAGTGAAGGGGATGCGTCACCCCTCCACTTT. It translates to CAWSEGDASPLHF.

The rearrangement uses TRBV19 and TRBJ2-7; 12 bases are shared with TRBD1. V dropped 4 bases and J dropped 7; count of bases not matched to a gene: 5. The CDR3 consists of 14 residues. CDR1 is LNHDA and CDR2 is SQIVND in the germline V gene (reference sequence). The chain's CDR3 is CASSRDRGPGEQYF. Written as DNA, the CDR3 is TGTGCCAGTAGTAGGGACAGGGGGCCAGGGGAGCAGTACTTC.

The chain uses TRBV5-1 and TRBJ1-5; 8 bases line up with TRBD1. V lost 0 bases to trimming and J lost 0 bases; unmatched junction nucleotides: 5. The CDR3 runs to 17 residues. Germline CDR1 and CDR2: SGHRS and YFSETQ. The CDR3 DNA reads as TGCGCCAGCAGCTTGGGGGACACAGGGGGTAGCAATCAGCCCCAGCATTTT. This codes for CASSLGDTGGSNQPQHF.

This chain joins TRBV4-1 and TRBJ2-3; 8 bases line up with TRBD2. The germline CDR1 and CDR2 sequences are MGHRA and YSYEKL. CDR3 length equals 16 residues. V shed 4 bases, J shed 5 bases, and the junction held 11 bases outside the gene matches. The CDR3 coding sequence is TGCGCCAGCAGCCCTACCCCCGGGGGGGCCATAGATACGCAGTATTTT. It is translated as CASSPTPGGAIDTQYF.